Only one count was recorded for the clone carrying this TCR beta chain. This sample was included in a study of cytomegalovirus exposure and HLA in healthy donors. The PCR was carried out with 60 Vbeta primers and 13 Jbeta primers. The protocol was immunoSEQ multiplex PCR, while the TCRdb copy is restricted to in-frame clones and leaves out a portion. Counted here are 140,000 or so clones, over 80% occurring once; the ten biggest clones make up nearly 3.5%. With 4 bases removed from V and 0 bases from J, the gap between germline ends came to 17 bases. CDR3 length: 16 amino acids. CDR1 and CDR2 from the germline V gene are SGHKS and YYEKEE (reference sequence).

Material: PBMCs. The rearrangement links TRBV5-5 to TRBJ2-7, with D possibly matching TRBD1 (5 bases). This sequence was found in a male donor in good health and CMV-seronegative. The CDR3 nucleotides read TGTGCCAGCAGCCCCCAGACAGTTGTGAGCTCCTACGAGCAGTACTTC. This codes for CASSPQTVVSSYEQYF.